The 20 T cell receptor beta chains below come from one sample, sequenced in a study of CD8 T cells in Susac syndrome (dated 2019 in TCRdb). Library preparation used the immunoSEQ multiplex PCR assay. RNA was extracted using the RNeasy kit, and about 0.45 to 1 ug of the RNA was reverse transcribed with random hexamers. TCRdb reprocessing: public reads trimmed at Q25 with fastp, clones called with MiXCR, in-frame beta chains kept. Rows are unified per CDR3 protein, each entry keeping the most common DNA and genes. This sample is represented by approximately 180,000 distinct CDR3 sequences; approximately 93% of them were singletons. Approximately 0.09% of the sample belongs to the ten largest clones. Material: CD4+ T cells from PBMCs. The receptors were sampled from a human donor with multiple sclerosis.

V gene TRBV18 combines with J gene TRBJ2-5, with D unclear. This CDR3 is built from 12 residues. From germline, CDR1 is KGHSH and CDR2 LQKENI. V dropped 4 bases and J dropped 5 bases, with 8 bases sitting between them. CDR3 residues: CASSLYSETQYF. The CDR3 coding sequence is TGTGCCAGCTCACTTTATTCGGAGACCCAGTACTTC. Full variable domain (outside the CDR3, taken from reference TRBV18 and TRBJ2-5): NAGVMQNPRHLVRRRGQEARLRCSPMKGHSHVYWYRQLPEEGLKFMVYLQKENIIDESGMPKERFSAEFPKEGPSILRIQQVVRGDSAAYFCASSLYSETQYFGPGTRLLVL.

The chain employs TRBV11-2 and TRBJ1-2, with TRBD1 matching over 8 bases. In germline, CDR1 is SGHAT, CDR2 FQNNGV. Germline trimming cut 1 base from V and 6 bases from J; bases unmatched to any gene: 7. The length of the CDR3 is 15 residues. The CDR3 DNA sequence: TGTGCCAGCAGCTTAGCCGGACAGGGAACTCATGGCTACACCTTC. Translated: CASSLAGQGTHGYTF.

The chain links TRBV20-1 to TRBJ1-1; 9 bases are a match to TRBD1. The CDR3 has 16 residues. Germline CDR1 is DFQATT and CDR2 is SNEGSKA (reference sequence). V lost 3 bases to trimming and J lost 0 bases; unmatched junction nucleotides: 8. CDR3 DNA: TGCAGTGCTAGGACCTCGACAGGGGGGATGAACACTGAAGCTTTCTTT. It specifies CSARTSTGGMNTEAFF.

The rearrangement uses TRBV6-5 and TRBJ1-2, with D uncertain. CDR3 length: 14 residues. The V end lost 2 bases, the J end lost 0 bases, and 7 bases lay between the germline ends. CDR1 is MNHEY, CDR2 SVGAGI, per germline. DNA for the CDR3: TGTGCCAGCAGTTACAACAGCCCTAACTATGGCTACACCTTC. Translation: CASSYNSPNYGYTF.

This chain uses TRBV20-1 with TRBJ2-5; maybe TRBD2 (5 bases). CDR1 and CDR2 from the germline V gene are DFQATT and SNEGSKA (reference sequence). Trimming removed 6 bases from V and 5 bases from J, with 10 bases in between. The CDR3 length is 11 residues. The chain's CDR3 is CSAQTGETQYF. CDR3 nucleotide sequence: TGCAGTGCCCAGACGGGGGAGACCCAGTACTTC.

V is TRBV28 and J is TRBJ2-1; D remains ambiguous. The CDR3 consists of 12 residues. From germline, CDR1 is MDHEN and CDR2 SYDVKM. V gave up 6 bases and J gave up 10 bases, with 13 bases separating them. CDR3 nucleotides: TGTGCCAGCAGCCCTTTAGGAAGCGAGCAGTTCTTC. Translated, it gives CASSPLGSEQFF.

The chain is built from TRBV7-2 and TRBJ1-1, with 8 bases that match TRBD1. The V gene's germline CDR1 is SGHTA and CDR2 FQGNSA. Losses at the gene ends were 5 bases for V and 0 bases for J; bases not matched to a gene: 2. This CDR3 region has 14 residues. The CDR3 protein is CASSQGAVNTEAFF. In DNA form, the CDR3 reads TGTGCCAGCAGCCAGGGGGCGGTGAACACTGAAGCTTTCTTT.

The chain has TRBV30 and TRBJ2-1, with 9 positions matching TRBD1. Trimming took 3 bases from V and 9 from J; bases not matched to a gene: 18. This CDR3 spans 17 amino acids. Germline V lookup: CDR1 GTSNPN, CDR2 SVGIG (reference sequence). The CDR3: CAWSPLIQGTGIGEQFF. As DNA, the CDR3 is TGTGCCTGGAGCCCGCTAATCCAGGGGACAGGGATCGGTGAGCAGTTCTTC.

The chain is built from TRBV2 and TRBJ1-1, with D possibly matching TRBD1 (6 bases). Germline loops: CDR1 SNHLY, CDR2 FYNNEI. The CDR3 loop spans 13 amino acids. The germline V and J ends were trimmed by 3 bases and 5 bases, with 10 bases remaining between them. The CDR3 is CASSEDSWTEAFF. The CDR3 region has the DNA TGTGCCAGCAGTGAGGACAGTTGGACTGAAGCTTTCTTT. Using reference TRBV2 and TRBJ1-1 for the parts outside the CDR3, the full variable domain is EPEVTQTPSHQVTQMGQEVILRCVPISNHLYFYWYRQILGQKVEFLVSFYNNEISEKSEIFDDQFSVERPDGSNFTLKIRSTKLEDSAMYFCASSEDSWTEAFFGQGTRLTVV.

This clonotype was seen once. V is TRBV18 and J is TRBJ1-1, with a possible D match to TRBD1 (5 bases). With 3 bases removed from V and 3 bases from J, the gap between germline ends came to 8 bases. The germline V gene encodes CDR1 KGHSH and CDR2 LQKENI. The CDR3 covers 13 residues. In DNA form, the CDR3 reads TGTGCCAGCTCACCGCGAGGGGACACTGAAGCTTTCTTT. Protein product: CASSPRGDTEAFF. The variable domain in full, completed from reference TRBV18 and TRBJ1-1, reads NAGVMQNPRHLVRRRGQEARLRCSPMKGHSHVYWYRQLPEEGLKFMVYLQKENIIDESGMPKERFSAEFPKEGPSILRIQQVVRGDSAAYFCASSPRGDTEAFFGQGTRLTVV.

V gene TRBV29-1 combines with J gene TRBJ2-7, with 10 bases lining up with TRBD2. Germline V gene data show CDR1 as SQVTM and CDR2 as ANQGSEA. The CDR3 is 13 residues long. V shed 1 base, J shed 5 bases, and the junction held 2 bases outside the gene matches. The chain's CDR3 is CSVEGTSGDEQYF. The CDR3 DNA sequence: TGCAGCGTTGAAGGGACTAGCGGAGACGAGCAGTACTTC.

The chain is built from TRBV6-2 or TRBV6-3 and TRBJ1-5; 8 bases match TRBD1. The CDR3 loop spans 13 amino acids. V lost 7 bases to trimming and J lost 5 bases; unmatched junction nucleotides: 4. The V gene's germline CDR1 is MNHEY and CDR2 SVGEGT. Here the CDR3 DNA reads TGTGCCAGCACCAGGGGGCCGGATCAGCCCCAGCATTTT. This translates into CASTRGPDQPQHF.

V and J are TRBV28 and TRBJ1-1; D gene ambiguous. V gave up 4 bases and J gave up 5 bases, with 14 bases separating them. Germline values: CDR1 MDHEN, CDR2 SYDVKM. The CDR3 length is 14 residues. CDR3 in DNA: TGTGCCAGCAGTTCGCCCCAAGGGAGAACTGAAGCTTTCTTT. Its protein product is CASSSPQGRTEAFF.

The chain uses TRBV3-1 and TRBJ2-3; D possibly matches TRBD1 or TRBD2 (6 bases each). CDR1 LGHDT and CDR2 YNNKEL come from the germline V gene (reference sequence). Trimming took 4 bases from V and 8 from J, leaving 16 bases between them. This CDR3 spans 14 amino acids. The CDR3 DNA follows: TGTGCCAGCAGCCGCGGGACAAGGGACGGTACGCAGTATTTT. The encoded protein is CASSRGTRDGTQYF.

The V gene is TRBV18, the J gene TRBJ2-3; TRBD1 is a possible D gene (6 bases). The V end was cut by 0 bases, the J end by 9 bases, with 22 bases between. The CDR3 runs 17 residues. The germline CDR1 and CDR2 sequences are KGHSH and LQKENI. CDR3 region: CASSPPNRALTGGTQYF. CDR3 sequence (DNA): TGTGCCAGCTCACCACCCAACAGGGCCCTTACAGGAGGAACGCAGTATTTT.

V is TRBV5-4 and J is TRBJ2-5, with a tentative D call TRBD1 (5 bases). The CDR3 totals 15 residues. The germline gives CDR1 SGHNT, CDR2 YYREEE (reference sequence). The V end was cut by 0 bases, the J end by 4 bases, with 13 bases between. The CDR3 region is CASSLGSRGIETQYF. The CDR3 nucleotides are TGTGCCAGCAGCTTGGGATCAAGGGGAATAGAGACCCAGTACTTC.

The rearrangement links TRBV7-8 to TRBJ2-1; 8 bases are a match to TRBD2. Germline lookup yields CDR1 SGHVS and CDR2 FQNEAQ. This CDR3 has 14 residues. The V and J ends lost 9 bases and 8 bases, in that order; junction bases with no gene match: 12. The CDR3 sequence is CASKTERTSYEQFF. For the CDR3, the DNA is TGTGCCAGTAAAACTGAGAGGACTAGCTATGAGCAGTTCTTC.

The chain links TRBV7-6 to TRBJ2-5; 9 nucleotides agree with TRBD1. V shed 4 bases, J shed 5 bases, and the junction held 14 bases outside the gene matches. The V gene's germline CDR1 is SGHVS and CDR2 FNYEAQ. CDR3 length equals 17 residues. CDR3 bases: TGTGCCAGCAGCTCCAAAGGGGGGACAGGGCCGGGGGAGACCCAGTACTTC. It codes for CASSSKGGTGPGETQYF. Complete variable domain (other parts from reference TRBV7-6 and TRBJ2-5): GAGVSQSPRYKVTKRGQDVALRCDPISGHVSLYWYRQALGQGPEFLTYFNYEAQQDKSGLPNDRFSAERPEGSISTLTIQRTEQRDSAMYRCASSSKGGTGPGETQYFGPGTRLLVL.

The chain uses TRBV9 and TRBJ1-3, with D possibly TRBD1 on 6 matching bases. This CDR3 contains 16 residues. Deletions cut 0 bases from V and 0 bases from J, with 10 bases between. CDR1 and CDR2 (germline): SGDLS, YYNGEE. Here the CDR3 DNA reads TGTGCCAGCAGCGTAGGAGGGGGGTTCTCTGGAAACACCATATATTTT. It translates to CASSVGGGFSGNTIYF.

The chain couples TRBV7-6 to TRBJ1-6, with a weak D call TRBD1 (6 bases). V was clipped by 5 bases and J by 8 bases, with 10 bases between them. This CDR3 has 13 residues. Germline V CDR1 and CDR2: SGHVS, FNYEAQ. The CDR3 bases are TGTGCCAGCAGCGTACGACAGGATTCACCCCTCCACTTT. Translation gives CASSVRQDSPLHF.